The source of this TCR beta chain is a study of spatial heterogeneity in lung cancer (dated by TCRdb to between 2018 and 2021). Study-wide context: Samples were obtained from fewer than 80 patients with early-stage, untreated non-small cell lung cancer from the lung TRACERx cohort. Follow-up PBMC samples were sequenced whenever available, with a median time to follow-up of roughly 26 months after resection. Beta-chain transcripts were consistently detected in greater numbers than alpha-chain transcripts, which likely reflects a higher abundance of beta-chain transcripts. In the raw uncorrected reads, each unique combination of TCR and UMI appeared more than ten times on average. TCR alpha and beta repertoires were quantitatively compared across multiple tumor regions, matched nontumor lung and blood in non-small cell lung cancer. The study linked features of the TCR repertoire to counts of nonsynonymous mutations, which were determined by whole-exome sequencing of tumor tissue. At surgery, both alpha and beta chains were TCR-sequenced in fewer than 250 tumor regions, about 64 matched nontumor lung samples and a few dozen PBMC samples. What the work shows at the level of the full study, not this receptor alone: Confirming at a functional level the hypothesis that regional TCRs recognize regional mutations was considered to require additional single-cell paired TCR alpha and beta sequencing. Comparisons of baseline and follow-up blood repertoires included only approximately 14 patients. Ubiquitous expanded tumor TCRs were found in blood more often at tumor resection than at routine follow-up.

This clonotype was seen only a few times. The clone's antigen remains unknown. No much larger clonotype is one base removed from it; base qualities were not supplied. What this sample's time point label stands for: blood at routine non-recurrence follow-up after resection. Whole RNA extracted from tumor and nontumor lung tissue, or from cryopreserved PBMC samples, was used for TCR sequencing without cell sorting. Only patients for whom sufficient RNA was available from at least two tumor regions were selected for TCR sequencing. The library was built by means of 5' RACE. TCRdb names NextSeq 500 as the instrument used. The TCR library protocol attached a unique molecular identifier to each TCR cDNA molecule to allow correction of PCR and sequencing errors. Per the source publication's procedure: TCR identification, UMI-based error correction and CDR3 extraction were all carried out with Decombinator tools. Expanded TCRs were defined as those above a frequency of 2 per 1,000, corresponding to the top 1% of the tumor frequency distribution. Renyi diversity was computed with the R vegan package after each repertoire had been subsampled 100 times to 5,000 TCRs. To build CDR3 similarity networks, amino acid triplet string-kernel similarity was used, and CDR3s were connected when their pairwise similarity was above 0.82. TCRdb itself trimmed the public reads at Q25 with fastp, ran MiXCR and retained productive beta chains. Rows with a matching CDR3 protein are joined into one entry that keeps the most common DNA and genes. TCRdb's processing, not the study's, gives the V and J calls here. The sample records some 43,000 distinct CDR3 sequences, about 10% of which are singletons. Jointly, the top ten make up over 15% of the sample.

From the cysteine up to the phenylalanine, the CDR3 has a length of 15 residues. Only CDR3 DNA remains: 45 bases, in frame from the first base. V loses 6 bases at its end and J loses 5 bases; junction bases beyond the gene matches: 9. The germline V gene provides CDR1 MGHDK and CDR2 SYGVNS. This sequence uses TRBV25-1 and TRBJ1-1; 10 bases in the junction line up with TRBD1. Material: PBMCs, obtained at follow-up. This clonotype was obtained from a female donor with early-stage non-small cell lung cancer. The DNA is TGTGCCAGCAGCGAACCGGGACAGGGGAGGACTGAAGCTTTCTTT. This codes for CASSEPGQGRTEAFF. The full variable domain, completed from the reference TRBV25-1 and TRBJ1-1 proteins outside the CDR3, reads EADIYQTPRYLVIGTGKKITLECSQTMGHDKMYWYQQDPGMELHLIHYSYGVNSTEKGDLSSESTVSRIRTEHFPLTLESARPSHTSQYLCASSEPGQGRTEAFFGQGTRLTVV.